In its sample, the clone carrying this TCR beta chain was seen once. These data come from a study of control samples from healthy donors and cancer patients. TCRdb keeps only in-frame clones here, not all; method: immunoSEQ multiplex PCR. This sample yields some 71,000 clones, of which 85% to 90% are seen a single time; under 20% belongs to the top ten. CDR1 and CDR2 (germline): LGHDT, YNNKEL (reference sequence). Trimming removed 1 base at V and 5 bases at J, with 11 bases between. The CDR3 covers 14 residues. Input material: PBMCs. This clonotype was obtained from a man aged 55 to 69 with lung cancer. The rearrangement uses TRBV3-1 (or the pseudogene TRBV3-2) and TRBJ1-1; D may be TRBD1 (5 bases). The CDR3 DNA reads as TGTGCCAGCAGCCAAGGGCCGGGGGAGACTGAAGCTTTCTTT. It is translated as CASSQGPGETEAFF.